A selection of T cell receptor beta chains follows, all from one sample in a study of identical twins. One entry per CDR3 protein, called by TCRdb with MiXCR from the 5' RACE reads. Of hundreds of thousands of distinct CDR3 sequences listed, 6% to 9% are singletons. These data also featured in a second study, about yellow fever vaccine responses in identical twins.

Sequenced material: memory (CD45RO+) T cells sorted from blood. The source is a woman between 18 and 29 years old in good health. Each CDR3 is given with its conserved first and last residue. Fields, in order: J gene, V gene, clone size, D gene, CDR3 DNA, CDR3 protein. D genes are given only for firm matches. Size is omitted from some rows. Given values are once, few, many or a class for expanded clones.

TRBJ2-5,TRBV7-9,.,.,TGTGCCAGCAGCTTCGCGGGCTTCCAAGAGACCCAGTACTTC,CASSFAGFQETQYF
TRBJ2-3,TRBV5-1,few,TRBD2,TGCGCCAGCAGCTTGGAGCGGGGGGGCACAGATACGCAGTATTTT,CASSLERGGTDTQYF
TRBJ2-7,TRBV5-1,.,.,TGCGCCAGCAGCTCGGACCTCCCTGGTTCTTTCCGCGAGCAGTACTTC,CASSSDLPGSFREQYF
TRBJ2-1,TRBV6-2/TRBV6-3,few,TRBD2,TGTGCCAGCAGTTCCGGGACTAGCGGGACTCATGAGCAGTTCTTC,CASSSGTSGTHEQFF
TRBJ2-5,TRBV10-3,many,TRBD1,TGTGCCATCAGTGATAGTTCGGCAGGGGGAAAAGAGACCCAGTACTTC,CAISDSSAGGKETQYF
TRBJ1-6,TRBV27,many,.,TGTGCCAGCAGTTTGTGGCAGGAGGGCTCACCCCTCCACTTT,CASSLWQEGSPLHF
TRBJ2-2,TRBV3-1,few,.,TGTGCCAGCAGCCAAGATCTGGAACGGGGAAGGGAGCTGTTTTTT,CASSQDLERGRELFF
TRBJ2-2,TRBV5-1,few,.,TGCGCCAGCAGCCCGCATAACAGGGTTGCCGGGGAGCTGTTTTTT,CASSPHNRVAGELFF
TRBJ2-5,TRBV5-6,.,.,TGTGCCAGCAGAACTGAGGGGCAGGGCCAACAAGAGACCCAGTACTTC,CASRTEGQGQQETQYF
TRBJ1-6,TRBV12-3/TRBV12-4,.,.,TGTGCCAGCAGCTCCAGGGGTGGAGGATCACCCCTCCACTTT,CASSSRGGGSPLHF
TRBJ2-3,TRBV3-1,few,TRBD2,TGTGCCAGCAGCCAAGGACTAGCGGAGTGGAATACGCAGTATTTT,CASSQGLAEWNTQYF
TRBJ2-1,TRBV6-1,few,.,TGTGCCAGCAGTGACAGGGGTTCTTACAATGAGCAGTTCTTC,CASSDRGSYNEQFF
TRBJ1-1,TRBV6-1,.,.,TGTGCCAGCAAGAACGGACCGGCGAACACTGAAGCTTTCTTT,CASKNGPANTEAFF
TRBJ2-4,TRBV6-2/TRBV6-3,few,.,TGTGCCAGCAGTTACGAGGTCCCAGTCAGGGGTGAACTAGCCAAAAACATTCAGTACTTC,CASSYEVPVRGELAKNIQYF
TRBJ1-1,TRBV12-3/TRBV12-4,many,.,TGTGCCAGCAGTTTTATCACGGCAGCTTTCTTT,CASSFITAAFF
TRBJ2-4,TRBV5-1,many,.,TGCGCCAGCAGCTTAACGGACGGGGGTAGCATTCAGTACTTC,CASSLTDGGSIQYF
TRBJ1-5,TRBV28,many,.,TGTGCCAGCAGTTTATACAGGGGCAATCAGCCCCAGCATTTT,CASSLYRGNQPQHF
TRBJ2-1,TRBV27,.,.,TGTGCCAGCAGGGTTACTCGGATCTCCTACAATGAGCAGTTCTTC,CASRVTRISYNEQFF
TRBJ2-1,TRBV6-1,.,.,TGTGCCAGCAGCCCACTAGGGGTTTCCTTCACGTCGGAGTTCTTC,CASSPLGVSFTSEFF
TRBJ1-2,TRBV25-1,few,TRBD1,TGTGCCAGCAGTGAGACAGGGTATCAGGGCTACACCTTC,CASSETGYQGYTF
TRBJ2-6,TRBV15,many,TRBD1,TGTGCCGCCGGGACAGGTCTCTCTGGGGCCAACGTCCTGACTTTC,CAAGTGLSGANVLTF
TRBJ1-1,TRBV19,.,TRBD1,TGTGCCAGTAGTTCGGCAGGGGGCGGCGCGGAAGCTTTCTTT,CASSSAGGGAEAFF
TRBJ2-7,TRBV27,.,.,TGTGCCAGCAGTTTAATCCCCGGCAGAGGCTACGAGCAGTACTTC,CASSLIPGRGYEQYF
TRBJ1-1,TRBV11-1,many,.,TGTGCCAGCAGCTTAGCGGGGAGGGGCCCAGGCGGGAACACTGAAGCTTTCTTT,CASSLAGRGPGGNTEAFF
TRBJ2-1,TRBV6-4,many,TRBD1,TGTGCCAGCAGTGACGCCCCCGGGACAGGGGGCAATGAGCAGTTCTTC,CASSDAPGTGGNEQFF
TRBJ2-1,TRBV4-3,.,TRBD2,TGCGCCAGCAGCCCGACTAGCGGGGAATACAATGAGCAGTTCTTC,CASSPTSGEYNEQFF
TRBJ1-6,TRBV30,.,TRBD1,TGTGCCTCGGGACAGCAAAATTCACCCCTCCACTTT,CASGQQNSPLHF
TRBJ2-5,TRBV3-1,few,.,TGTGCCAGCAGCCAGGGGGACACCCTCCAAGAGACCCAGTACTTC,CASSQGDTLQETQYF
TRBJ2-7,TRBV3-1,many,.,TGTGCCAGCAGCCTACAGGGTCGCGAGCAGTACTTC,CASSLQGREQYF
TRBJ2-3,TRBV24-1,many,TRBD1,TGTGCCACTGCGGGACAGGGCGGCAACACGCAGTATTTT,CATAGQGGNTQYF
TRBJ2-3,TRBV14,many,TRBD1,TGTGCCAGCAGCCGACCCACGAAGGGACAGGGGATATGGAATACGCAGTATTTT,CASSRPTKGQGIWNTQYF
TRBJ2-7,TRBV27,few,.,TGTGCCAGCAGTTTCCGACCCCAGACAGGTATCTCCTACGAGCAGTACTTC,CASSFRPQTGISYEQYF
TRBJ1-2,TRBV3-1,few,TRBD1,TGTGCCAGCAGCTTAACAGGGGGACGGAACCTGAGAGCTAACTATGGCTACACCTTC,CASSLTGGRNLRANYGYTF
TRBJ2-1,TRBV24-1,many,.,TGTGCCACCAGTGATTCGAGTCGCTACAATGAGCAGTTCTTC,CATSDSSRYNEQFF
TRBJ2-3,TRBV28,.,.,TGTGCCAGCAGTAGCCTGGGGCGGGTTCAGGATACGCAGTATTTT,CASSSLGRVQDTQYF
TRBJ2-1,TRBV12-3/TRBV12-4,few,.,TGTGCCAGCAGTAACGGACTTGCCAGGAATGAGCAGTTCTTC,CASSNGLARNEQFF
TRBJ1-1,TRBV7-9,.,.,TGTGCCAGCAGCCTAGGGAGAATGAACACTGAAGCTTTCTTT,CASSLGRMNTEAFF
TRBJ2-5,TRBV7-2,few,.,TGTGCCAGCAGCCCCGGGACCCTGAGTTACTTC,CASSPGTLSYF
TRBJ2-1,TRBV15,few,.,TGTGCCACCACCCAGCCAGGGTACAATGAGCAGTTCTTC,CATTQPGYNEQFF
TRBJ2-7,TRBV7-2,.,TRBD1,TGTGCCAGCAGCCGGCGGACAGGGATAGGCGAGCAGTACTTC,CASSRRTGIGEQYF
TRBJ2-7,TRBV29-1,many,.,TGCAGCGTGATGACAGGTAGTCCCTACGAGCAGTACTTC,CSVMTGSPYEQYF
TRBJ1-5,TRBV19,few,.,TGTGCCAGTACTCGGAGGGGTCAGCCCCAGCATTTT,CASTRRGQPQHF
TRBJ1-5,TRBV28,.,TRBD1,TGTGCCAGCCGACTTGAACCAGGGGGCCTCTTCGGCCCCCAGCATTTT,CASRLEPGGLFGPQHF
TRBJ2-4,TRBV27,few,TRBD1,TGTGCCAGCACCCCAGGGGGAGCCAAAAACATTCAGTACTTC,CASTPGGAKNIQYF
TRBJ1-5,TRBV6-1,.,TRBD1,TGTGCCAGCAGTCTTAGGGGGCCGGATCAGCCCCAGCATTTT,CASSLRGPDQPQHF
TRBJ2-3,TRBV20-1,few,TRBD2,TGCAGTGCTACGGTCCCGGGGGGGCTGTCAGATACGCAGTATTTT,CSATVPGGLSDTQYF
TRBJ2-1,TRBV7-9,few,.,TGTGCCAGCAGGTCAGGGGCGTCCTACAATGAGCAGTTCTTC,CASRSGASYNEQFF
TRBJ2-7,TRBV3-1,many,TRBD2,TGTGCCAGCGGGACTAGCTTCTCCTACGAGCAGTACTTC,CASGTSFSYEQYF
TRBJ2-2,TRBV12-3/TRBV12-4,many,.,TGTGCCAGCAACCAGGGTTTGACCGGGGAGCTGTTTTTT,CASNQGLTGELFF
TRBJ2-3,TRBV7-2,.,TRBD2,TGTGCCAGCAGCTTAGGGGTTAGCGGGGGCACAGATACGCAGTATTTT,CASSLGVSGGTDTQYF
TRBJ2-1,TRBV11-2,few,.,TGTGCCAGCAGCTTAAAAGTGCGCGCCCGCTACAATGAGCAGTTCTTC,CASSLKVRARYNEQFF
TRBJ2-7,TRBV27,.,TRBD1,TGTGCCAGCAGTACCAGGGACAGCTTCTACGAGCAGTACTTC,CASSTRDSFYEQYF